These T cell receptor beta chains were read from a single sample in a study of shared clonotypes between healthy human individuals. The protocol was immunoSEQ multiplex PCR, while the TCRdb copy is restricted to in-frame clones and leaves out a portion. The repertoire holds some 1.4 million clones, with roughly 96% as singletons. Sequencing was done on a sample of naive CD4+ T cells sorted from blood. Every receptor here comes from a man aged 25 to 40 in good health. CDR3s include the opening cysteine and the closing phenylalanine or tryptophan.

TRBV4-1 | CASSRLSRKLFF
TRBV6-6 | CASRVGQGGIYEQYF
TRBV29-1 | CSVPTGGRVYF
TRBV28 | CASSWGQRERVGIQYF
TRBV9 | CASSMTGGSYNEQFF
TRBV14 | CASSQDIPGTGDEKLFF
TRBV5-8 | CASSLAVGYEAFF
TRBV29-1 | CSAGSGGEQFF
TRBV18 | CASSRPDRVYGYTF
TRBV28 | CAIKTGLPNTEAFF
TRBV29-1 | CSVEKWVGVSSYEQYF
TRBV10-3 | CAISDKADGGQYF
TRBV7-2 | CASSLRAGVETQYF
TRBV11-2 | CASSLDRGWADTQYF
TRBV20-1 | CSVTRGTEAFF
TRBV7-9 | CASSFSGLAGVYNEQFF
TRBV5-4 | CASSWDRVRVGYTF
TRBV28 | CASSFGGGFSYEQYF
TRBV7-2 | CASRGQTASNEKLFF
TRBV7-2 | CASSLGASGIYEQYF
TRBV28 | CAGRSGARAQPQHF
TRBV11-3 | CASSLEPRSLAGGDTQYF
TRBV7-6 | CASSLQGNNEQFF
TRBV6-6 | CAVRAAGEQYF
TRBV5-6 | CASSFTGTGPAYEQYF
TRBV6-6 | CASSYSMDTIYF
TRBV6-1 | CASRKWKGDTQYF
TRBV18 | CASSPIDQNIQYF
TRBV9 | CASSVSPAYEQYF
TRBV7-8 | CASSLEPNSYNEQFF
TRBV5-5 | CASSLGEVIYTEAFF
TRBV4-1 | CASSQERGADLNQPQHF
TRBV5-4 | CASSLVTSTDTQYF
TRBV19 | CASGGATENTGELFF
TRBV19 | CASSIGVGANVLTF
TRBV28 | CASSTPPGIGNTIYF
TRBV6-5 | CASRRLAGDWHIQYF
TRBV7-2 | CASSLIHQPQHF
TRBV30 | CATLTRSGGYTF
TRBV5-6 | CASSYGQGRGSPLHF
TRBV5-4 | CASSLDVTQYF
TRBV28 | CASTDPGAGAQPQHF
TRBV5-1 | CASQKTGNTEAFF
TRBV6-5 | CASSYSTRHEQYF
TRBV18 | CASSPLSSGYDSEQYF
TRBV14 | CASSQEVGRAPLDTEAFF
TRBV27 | CASSLGYPNGGETQYF
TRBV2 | CASSASSGKQFF
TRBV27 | CASSRVLGATNEKLFF
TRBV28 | CASSLNRYSNQPQHF
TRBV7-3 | CASGPGTSGHNEQFF
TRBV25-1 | CASSDRADRNTGELFF
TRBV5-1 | CASTPGQGFGYTF
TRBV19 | CASSIGQTTDTQYF